Reported below is one T cell receptor (beta chain). The antigen is not known. Method: immunoSEQ multiplex PCR; TCRdb's copy keeps in-frame clones and lacks some. This table has over 80,000 clones, roughly 94% appearing once. These data belong to a study of siplizumab effects on memory and regulatory T cells. Points from the study as a whole: Suppressive activity of Tregs proliferating in siplizumab cultures remained unconfirmed. In roughly 80-95% of proliferating CD4+ or CD8+ clones, a naive or memory phenotype could not be assigned. Alloreactive sequences whose origin lay in unstimulated CD4+ memory cells were significantly reduced by siplizumab. Memory cells seemed less diverse than naive T cells, which seemed major alloresponse contributors.

The germline V gene encodes CDR1 SGHKS and CDR2 YYEKEE (reference sequence). Germline trimming cut 3 bases from V and 4 bases from J; bases unmatched to any gene: 5. This CDR3 comprises 15 residues. This rearrangement joins TRBV5-5 to TRBJ2-1; 9 bases map to TRBD1. The sequencing input was non-Treg CD4+ T cells sorted from blood. The receptor's source is a human donor in good health. CDR3 loop: CASSSTGGIYNEQFF. CDR3 in DNA: TGTGCCAGCAGCTCGACAGGGGGGATTTACAATGAGCAGTTCTTC.